This TCR beta chain was captured in a study of Ad26.COV2.S vaccination and SARS-CoV-2 variants. Note on this clone: The antigen is unknown.

Regarding treatment: roughly 20 received Ad26.COV2.S at low or high dose, single or two shots; about five received placebo; per-sample allocation not given. It was on day 63 after the first vaccine or placebo injection that samples were taken. Vaccination employed an Ad26 vector expressing the Wuhan-strain SARS-CoV-2 spike. Measured with immunoSEQ multiplex PCR; TCRdb has only the in-frame clones, and not every one. The data hold around 300,000 clones, with roughly 90% observed a single time. V lost 2 bases and J 0 bases, leaving 7 bases between the germline ends. This CDR3 has 14 amino acids. CDR1 LNHDA and CDR2 SQIVND come from the germline V gene (reference sequence). Study observations and caveats: Vaccine recipients showed a spike-specific TCR breadth that was higher than in placebo recipients. The study found similar non-spike TCR breadth in vaccine and placebo recipients.

The specimen was peripheral blood, collected in a trial of Ad26.COV2.S vaccine versus placebo. The chain combines TRBV19 with TRBJ1-1; no clear D. The TCR was taken from a person between 18 and 59 years old who received the Ad26.COV2.S COVID-19 vaccine or a placebo. This CDR3 reads CASSIQIVNTEAFF. Written as DNA, the CDR3 is TGTGCCAGTAGTATACAGATCGTGAACACTGAAGCTTTCTTT.